One sample yielded the 21 T cell receptor beta chains listed below, sequenced in a study of blood T cell repertoires in COVID-19. Repertoires were generated with immunoSEQ multiplex PCR, while TCRdb's copy carries only in-frame clones and drops some. This sample carries 190,000 or so clones, 70% to 80% of them seen once, and the ten largest clones take roughly 12%. Sequencing was performed on peripheral blood. Receptors were obtained from a man aged 45 to 65 who had recovered from COVID-19.

The chain joins TRBV9 to TRBJ2-1; D uncertain. From germline, CDR1 is SGDLS and CDR2 YYNGEE. V gave up 0 bases and J gave up 0 bases, with 7 bases separating them. CDR3 length equals 15 residues. The chain's CDR3 is CASSVGASSYNEQFF. The CDR3 nucleotides read TGTGCCAGCAGCGTAGGGGCCAGCTCCTACAATGAGCAGTTCTTC.

This rearrangement joins TRBV12-3 or TRBV12-4 to TRBJ2-1; TRBD2 matches at 8 bases. The CDR3 is 12 amino acids. V lost 10 bases to trimming and J lost 3 bases; unmatched junction nucleotides: 2. The CDR3 sequence is CANTSGYNEQFF. For the CDR3, the DNA is TGTGCCAACACTAGCGGCTACAATGAGCAGTTCTTC.

This CDR3 reads CASRRWLAGDFVDTQYF. The CDR3 DNA follows: TGTGCCAGCAGACGATGGCTAGCGGGAGATTTTGTGGATACGCAGTATTTT. V usage is TRBV27 and J usage is TRBJ2-3; 10 nucleotides align to TRBD2. V trimming: 6 bases; J trimming: 6 bases; junction bases outside the gene matches: 15. The CDR3 is 17 amino acids. Germline V gene lookup returns CDR1 MNHEY and CDR2 SMNVEV (reference sequence).

The chain joins TRBV10-1 to TRBJ2-7, with 9 bases aligning to TRBD2. The CDR3 loop spans 14 amino acids. The germline V gene encodes CDR1 WNHNN and CDR2 SYGVQD (reference sequence). The junction had 4 bases not matched to a gene; V was cut back by 7 bases and J by 0 bases. Here the CDR3 reads CASKGSGGSYEQYF. The DNA of the CDR3 is TGCGCCAGCAAGGGTAGCGGGGGCTCCTACGAGCAGTACTTC.

The CDR3 DNA sequence: TGTGCCAGCAGCTTATTTTCGGGAAATCCCGAGCAGTACTTC. Translated, it gives CASSLFSGNPEQYF. The chain uses TRBV11-2 and TRBJ2-7; tentative D call: TRBD2 (5 bases). The germline CDR1 and CDR2 sequences are SGHAT and FQNNGV. The CDR3 totals 14 residues. The V gene lost 2 bases and the J gene lost 6 bases, with 14 bases spanning the gap.

The genes are TRBV5-1 and TRBJ2-7, with a tentative D call TRBD1 (7 bases). Germline loops: CDR1 SGHRS, CDR2 YFSETQ. The V gene lost 4 bases and the J gene lost 7 bases, with 27 bases spanning the gap. This CDR3 spans 17 amino acids. The CDR3 is CASSLISNRGLTGEQYF. In nucleotides, the CDR3 is TGCGCCAGCAGCCTAATATCAAACAGGGGACTTACGGGGGAGCAGTACTTC.

The gene calls are TRBV5-4 and TRBJ2-3; 8 positions agree with TRBD2. V lost 0 bases and J lost 2; bases outside the gene matches: 5. Germline values: CDR1 SGHNT, CDR2 YYREEE (reference sequence). The CDR3 is made up of 16 amino acids. CDR3 sequence: CASSLEGTRITDTQYF. The CDR3 DNA reads TGTGCCAGCAGCTTGGAGGGGACTAGAATCACAGATACGCAGTATTTT.

This chain uses TRBV27 with TRBJ2-7, with TRBD2 matching over 7 bases. This CDR3 has 17 residues. The germline gives CDR1 MNHEY, CDR2 SMNVEV (reference sequence). Trimming removed 5 bases from V and 0 bases from J; junction bases left unmatched: 13. The CDR3 region is CASSPSLLRGSSYEQYF. The CDR3 DNA is TGTGCCAGCAGTCCATCACTGTTACGCGGGAGCTCCTACGAGCAGTACTTC.

The chain is built from TRBV19 and TRBJ1-2; D is ambiguous. V shed 3 bases and J shed 2 bases, with 16 bases lying between them. CDR1 is LNHDA, CDR2 SQIVND, per germline (reference sequence). This CDR3 is built from 16 residues. The chain's CDR3 is CASSIYEGGVNYGYTF. The CDR3 DNA follows: TGTGCCAGTAGTATTTACGAGGGCGGCGTGAACTATGGCTACACCTTC.

The chain's CDR3 is CASSLSPDTQYF. The CDR3 DNA reads TGTGCCAGCAGCCTTTCCCCCGATACGCAGTATTTT. The rearrangement uses TRBV9 and TRBJ2-3, with no clear D. The germline V and J ends were trimmed by 4 bases and 6 bases, with 9 bases remaining between them. Germline CDR1 reads SGDLS; CDR2 reads YYNGEE. The CDR3 consists of 12 residues.

The chain employs TRBV28 and TRBJ2-2; D uncertain. Trimming left V 4 bases short and J 0 bases short, with 12 bases between. The CDR3 runs 16 residues. CDR1 and CDR2 (germline): MDHEN, SYDVKM. The chain's CDR3 is CASSSPQAANTGELFF. The CDR3 DNA sequence: TGTGCCAGCAGTTCCCCCCAGGCAGCGAACACCGGGGAGCTGTTTTTT.

V gene TRBV29-1 combines with J gene TRBJ1-6; 7 nucleotides line up with TRBD1. The CDR3 consists of 16 residues. CDR1 is SQVTM and CDR2 is ANQGSEA in the germline V gene. The ends lost 4 bases at V and 2 bases at J; junction bases unmatched: 8. The CDR3 sequence: CSVVLDREAYNSPLHF. The CDR3 nucleotides are TGCAGCGTTGTCTTAGACAGGGAAGCCTATAATTCACCCCTCCACTTT. The whole variable domain, filled in from reference TRBV29-1 and TRBJ1-6, reads SAVISQKPSRDICQRGTSLTIQCQVDSQVTMMFWYRQQPGQSLTLIATANQGSEATYESGFVIDKFPISRPNLTFSTLTVSNMSPEDSSIYLCSVVLDREAYNSPLHFGNGTRLTVT.

The chain has TRBV23-1 and TRBJ2-2; the D gene is possibly TRBD2 (7 bases). TRBV23-1 is assigned to the ORF class and has an uncertain function. CDR3 length: 16 amino acids. The germline V and J ends were trimmed by 7 bases and 0 bases, with 15 bases remaining between them. The CDR3, as DNA: TGCGCCAGCACCCCGGGGGGCGGTTCGAACACCGGGGAGCTGTTTTTT. It specifies CASTPGGGSNTGELFF.

This sequence joins TRBV10-3 and TRBJ2-7; 11 bases match TRBD2. The germline gives CDR1 ENHRY, CDR2 SYGVKD. The ends lost 5 bases at V and 1 base at J; junction bases unmatched: 7. The CDR3 sequence is 16 residues long. The CDR3 here is CAISSGLAGKSYEQYF. CDR3 nucleotides: TGTGCCATCAGTTCTGGACTAGCGGGTAAATCCTACGAGCAGTACTTC.

This chain links TRBV6-5 with TRBJ1-2; 7 bases fit TRBD1. V lost 0 bases, J lost 5 bases, and 9 bases stayed unmatched. The CDR3 loop spans 16 amino acids. Germline V gene data show CDR1 as MNHEY and CDR2 as SVGAGI. CDR3 nucleotides: TGTGCCAGCAGTTACTCCAGGGACAGACAACCGTATGGCTACACCTTC. As protein: CASSYSRDRQPYGYTF.

The J gene is TRBJ2-7, the V gene TRBV28, with TRBD2 identical over 11 bases. The CDR3 loop spans 15 amino acids. The ends lost 3 bases at V and 1 base at J; junction bases unmatched: 2. Germline CDR1 MDHEN, CDR2 SYDVKM. The CDR3, as DNA: TGTGCCAGCAGTTTTGTAGCGGGAGGGTCCTACGAGCAGTACTTC. Encoded protein: CASSFVAGGSYEQYF.

This clone has only a few counts. The chain combines TRBV5-1 with TRBJ2-2; no clear D gene. Germline-derived CDR1 and CDR2 are SGHRS and YFSETQ. This CDR3 contains 14 residues. Trimming took off 1 base at V and 2 bases at J, with 6 bases between the two ends. Here the CDR3 reads CASSLLTNTGELFF. Written as DNA, the CDR3 is TGCGCCAGCAGCTTGCTTACTAACACCGGGGAGCTGTTTTTT.

V and J are TRBV6-5 and TRBJ2-1, with TRBD1 matching 7 bases. The CDR3 runs 13 residues. Germline CDR1 is MNHEY and CDR2 is SVGAGI. The trim removed 6 bases at V and 3 bases at J, leaving 2 bases unmatched. Written as DNA, the CDR3 is TGTGCCAGCAGGACAGGGCACTACAATGAGCAGTTCTTC. Protein: CASRTGHYNEQFF.

The J gene is TRBJ2-3, the V gene TRBV6-4; tentative D call: TRBD2 (6 bases). CDR1 and CDR2 from the germline V gene are MRHNA and SNTAGT. This CDR3 has 14 residues. V was trimmed by 3 bases and J by 4 bases, leaving 11 bases between them. CDR3 in amino acids: CASSERDVSDTQYF. DNA of the CDR3: TGTGCCAGCAGTGAGCGGGACGTATCAGATACGCAGTATTTT.

V and J are TRBV7-2 and TRBJ1-1; D is uncertain. The germline CDR1 and CDR2 sequences are SGHTA and FQGNSA. The length of the CDR3 is 11 residues. V lost 1 base and J lost 11, with 8 bases in between. The CDR3 protein is CASSLGLEAFF. CDR3 DNA sequence: TGTGCCAGCAGCTTAGGGTTGGAGGCTTTCTTT.

This rearrangement joins TRBV6-5 to TRBJ2-5; 9 nucleotides line up with TRBD1. Germline assignment: CDR1 MNHEY and CDR2 SVGAGI. This CDR3 comprises 16 residues. Unmatched junction bases numbered 14, after V lost 2 bases and J lost 10 bases. CDR3 sequence (DNA): TGTGCCAGCAGTTACGATCCCGGGACAGGGCGAATCGGCCAGTACTTC. Amino acids: CASSYDPGTGRIGQYF.